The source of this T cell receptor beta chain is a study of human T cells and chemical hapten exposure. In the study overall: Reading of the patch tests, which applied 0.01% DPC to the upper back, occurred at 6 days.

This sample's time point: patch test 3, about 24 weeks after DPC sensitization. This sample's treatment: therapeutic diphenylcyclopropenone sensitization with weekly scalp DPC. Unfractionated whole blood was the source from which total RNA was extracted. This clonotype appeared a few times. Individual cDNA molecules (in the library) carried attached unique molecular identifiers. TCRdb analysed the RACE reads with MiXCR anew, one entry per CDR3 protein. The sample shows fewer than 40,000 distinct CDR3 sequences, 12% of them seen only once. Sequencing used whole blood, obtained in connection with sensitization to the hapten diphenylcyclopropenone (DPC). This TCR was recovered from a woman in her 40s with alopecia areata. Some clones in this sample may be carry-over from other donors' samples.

The CDR3 sequence: CSHGAVGGETQYF. The CDR3, as DNA: TGCAGCCACGGTGCAGTTGGGGGAGAGACCCAGTACTTC. The chain couples TRBV20-1 to TRBJ2-5, with D perhaps being TRBD1 or TRBD2 (5 bases each). The CDR3 has 13 amino acids. Germline V lookup: CDR1 DFQATT, CDR2 SNEGSKA (reference sequence).